This entry concerns a single TCR beta chain. Its target antigen remains unknown. Within one base of it there is no much larger clone, and no base qualities were kept. Libraries were made using PCR. The reads were generated on an Illumina HiSeq 2500. Molecular barcoding was employed in the preparation of TCR libraries, with unique molecular identifiers being used to normalize TCRbeta repertoire quantification. TCRdb itself trimmed the public reads at Q25 with fastp, ran MiXCR and retained productive beta chains. Each CDR3 protein gets just one entry, which takes the most common genes and DNA from the rows behind it. In all, the sample holds about 980,000 distinct CDR3 sequences, and about 31% of those were seen once. More than 25% of the sample is in the top ten clones. Trimming takes 4 bases from V and 7 bases from J, and the germline ends sit 8 bases apart. The cysteine opens and the phenylalanine closes a CDR3 of 12 amino acids. The retained sequence is limited to the CDR3, 36 bases, with the frame set at the first base.

This sample is drawn from a study of T-cell reconstitution after alpha-beta-depleted transplantation in children (dated by TCRdb to about 2016). Regarding the complete study: T-cell immune reconstitution after TCRalphabeta/CD19-depleted allogeneic hematopoietic cell transplantation in children was quantitatively tracked in the study by means of TCR repertoire profiling. Here is what the overall study found, with its caveats: The apparently early alphabetaT-cell count recovery about two months after transplant was reportedly dependent on only several hundred rapidly expanded clones derived from non-depleted graft cells. The high TCRbeta diversity at day 60 in some patients was ascribed to recipient T cells and intrathymic progenitors that had survived conditioning. Over subsequent months, a decline in hyperexpanded clone frequencies was noted, and after one year, T-cell counts and TCRbeta diversity were mostly ascribed to newly produced T cells.

The treatment or condition label here, explained by the study, means: allogeneic hematopoietic cell transplantation with graft depleted of TCRalphabeta T cells and CD19 B cells. Transplant recipients were children who received TCRalphabeta/CD19-depleted allogeneic hematopoietic cell grafts. The TCR comes from a boy younger than two who had a stem cell transplant for SCID, so the T cells may come from the graft donor. The sequence joins TRBV12-3 or TRBV12-4 to TRBJ1-5; no D gene call is confident. The sample consisted of PBMCs, mostly from graft donor cells, taken 360 days after TCRalphabeta/CD19-depleted stem cell transplant. The bases read TGTGCCAGCAGTTATCGCGAACAGCCCCAGCATTTT. Translation gives CASSYREQPQHF.